Listed here are 20 T cell receptor beta chains from one sample, sequenced in a study of cytomegalovirus exposure and HLA in healthy donors. PCR used 60 Vbeta primers and 13 Jbeta primers. Measured with immunoSEQ multiplex PCR; TCRdb has only the in-frame clones, and not every one. The table lists approximately 110,000 clones, roughly 71% of them singletons. The sequencing input was PBMCs. The receptors come from a man in his forties in good health and CMV-seropositive.

The V gene is TRBV7-8, the J gene TRBJ2-5; 10 bases agree with TRBD1. The junction had 4 bases not matched to a gene; V was cut back by 1 base and J by 5 bases. The CDR3 totals 15 residues. Germline CDR1 SGHVS, CDR2 FQNEAQ. CDR3: CASSLGTGGRETQYF. The CDR3 DNA reads TGTGCCAGCAGCTTAGGGACAGGGGGGAGGGAGACCCAGTACTTC.

V usage is TRBV2 and J usage is TRBJ1-3; 7 nucleotides match TRBD1. V trimming: 8 bases; J trimming: 4 bases; junction bases outside the gene matches: 14. The CDR3 extends over 16 amino acids. Per germline, CDR1 SNHLY and CDR2 FYNNEI. CDR3 nucleotide sequence: TGTGCCAGCGATTTAGACAGGGCACGACGAGGAAACACCATATATTTT. This sequence encodes CASDLDRARRGNTIYF. Complete variable domain (other parts from reference TRBV2 and TRBJ1-3): EPEVTQTPSHQVTQMGQEVILRCVPISNHLYFYWYRQILGQKVEFLVSFYNNEISEKSEIFDDQFSVERPDGSNFTLKIRSTKLEDSAMYFCASDLDRARRGNTIYFGEGSWLTVV.

The chain carries TRBV7-6 and TRBJ2-5; TRBD1 agrees at 9 bases. Germline CDR1 is SGHVS and CDR2 is FNYEAQ. The V gene end was trimmed by 1 base and the J gene end by 4 bases; junction bases not matched to a gene: 1. The CDR3 contains 14 residues. The CDR3 DNA follows: TGTGCCAGCAGCTTAGGGACAGGGGTAGAGACCCAGTACTTC. This encodes CASSLGTGVETQYF.

The V call is TRBV13, the J call TRBJ1-1; maybe TRBD1 (5 bases). With 5 bases removed from V and 8 bases from J, the gap between germline ends came to 15 bases. Germline CDR1 reads PRHDT; CDR2 reads FYEKMQ (reference sequence). This CDR3 region has 13 residues. CDR3 residues: CASSVGGTTEAFF. CDR3 nucleotides: TGTGCCAGCAGCGTGGGGGGGACCACCGAAGCTTTCTTT.

The chain links TRBV13 to TRBJ1-1; the D gene is possibly TRBD1 (6 bases). Germline CDR1 PRHDT, CDR2 FYEKMQ (reference sequence). This CDR3 region has 15 residues. Trimming took 5 bases from V and 3 from J, leaving 16 bases between them. This CDR3 reads CASSGGRLLDTEAFF. CDR3 DNA sequence: TGTGCCAGCAGCGGGGGCCGTCTCTTGGACACTGAAGCTTTCTTT.

The chain is built from TRBV13 and TRBJ1-3; 10 nucleotides line up with TRBD1. V lost 4 bases to trimming and J lost 7 bases; unmatched junction nucleotides: 7. The V gene's germline CDR1 is PRHDT and CDR2 FYEKMQ (reference sequence). The CDR3 is 15 residues long. The CDR3 here is CASSSPGQGRNTIYF. As DNA, the CDR3 is TGTGCCAGCAGCTCACCGGGACAGGGGAGGAACACCATATATTTT.

The chain couples TRBV6-5 to TRBJ1-1; 7 bases are shared with TRBD1. CDR1 and CDR2 (germline): MNHEY, SVGAGI. This CDR3 has 14 residues. Germline trimming cut 2 bases from V and 7 bases from J; bases unmatched to any gene: 7. The CDR3 nucleotides are TGTGCCAGCAGTTACCTCCGGGACAGTAATGAAGCTTTCTTT. Its protein product is CASSYLRDSNEAFF.

The chain is built from TRBV10-3 and TRBJ2-1; 7 bases are a match to TRBD2. The germline V gene has CDR1 ENHRY and CDR2 SYGVKD. V trimming: 0 bases; J trimming: 9 bases; junction bases outside the gene matches: 8. The CDR3 loop spans 15 amino acids. The CDR3 spells CAISESGGSRGEQFF. CDR3 DNA: TGTGCCATCAGTGAGTCTGGCGGGAGTCGCGGTGAGCAGTTCTTC.

V and J are TRBV6-6 and TRBJ1-2, with 7 bases that match TRBD1. The CDR3 spans 15 residues. Trimming removed 6 bases from V and 2 bases from J; junction bases left unmatched: 9. Germline V CDR1 and CDR2: MNHNY, SVGAGI (reference sequence). The CDR3, as DNA: TGTGCCAGCAGCAACACGGGACAGCCGAACTATGGCTACACCTTC. It codes for CASSNTGQPNYGYTF.

The chain links TRBV10-3 to TRBJ1-2, with D possibly matching TRBD1 (5 bases). The CDR3 spans 15 residues. The ends were cut back, 3 bases at V and 1 base at J, with 12 bases in the middle. Germline V gives CDR1 ENHRY, CDR2 SYGVKD. The CDR3 sequence: CAISDLDSVNYGYTF. The CDR3 DNA is TGTGCCATCAGTGACCTAGACAGCGTTAACTATGGCTACACCTTC.

The rearrangement links TRBV9 to TRBJ2-3, with no clear D. Germline CDR1 reads SGDLS; CDR2 reads YYNGEE. The length of the CDR3 is 13 residues. With 0 bases removed from V and 3 bases from J, the gap between germline ends came to 5 bases. CDR3 DNA: TGTGCCAGCAGCGTAGTCCCAACAGATACGCAGTATTTT. As protein: CASSVVPTDTQYF. The full variable domain, with the rest looked up from reference TRBV9 and TRBJ2-3, is DSGVTQTPKHLITATGQRVTLRCSPRSGDLSVYWYQQSLDQGLQFLIQYYNGEERAKGNILERFSAQQFPDLHSELNLSSLELGDSALYFCASSVVPTDTQYFGPGTRLTVL.

This clone appeared a single time. The chain employs TRBV6-5 and TRBJ2-1; D uncertain. The CDR3 length is 12 residues. Per the germline V gene, CDR1 is MNHEY and CDR2 is SVGAGI. V was cut by 6 bases and J by 5 bases, with 8 bases left in between. The CDR3 coding sequence is TGTGCCAGCAGCGGTATTAACAATGAGCAGTTCTTC. Its translation is CASSGINNEQFF.

The V gene is TRBV7-6, the J gene TRBJ2-7, with a weak D call TRBD2 (6 bases). CDR1 and CDR2 from the germline V gene are SGHVS and FNYEAQ. The CDR3 totals 15 residues. With 2 bases removed from V and 1 base from J, the gap between germline ends came to 12 bases. CDR3 nucleotides: TGTGCCAGCAGCTTAATTGGCGGGACTTCCTACGAGCAGTACTTC. Translation: CASSLIGGTSYEQYF. Based on the CDR3 plus reference TRBV7-6 and TRBJ2-7, the full variable domain is GAGVSQSPRYKVTKRGQDVALRCDPISGHVSLYWYRQALGQGPEFLTYFNYEAQQDKSGLPNDRFSAERPEGSISTLTIQRTEQRDSAMYRCASSLIGGTSYEQYFGPGTRLTVT.

This clone was detected only a few times. This chain joins TRBV5-6 and TRBJ1-2; D is ambiguous. The CDR3 length is 12 residues. The V end was cut by 2 bases, the J end by 4 bases, with 6 bases between. Germline CDR1 and CDR2: SGHDT and YYEEEE. The CDR3: CASSFDSYGYTF. CDR3 in DNA: TGTGCCAGCAGCTTCGATAGCTATGGCTACACCTTC. Supplemented by reference TRBV5-6 and TRBJ1-2, the full variable domain reads DAGVTQSPTHLIKTRGQQVTLRCSPKSGHDTVSWYQQALGQGPQFIFQYYEEEERQRGNFPDRFSGHQFPNYSSELNVNALLLGDSALYLCASSFDSYGYTFGSGTRLTVV.

This clone appeared a few times. The chain carries TRBV6-5 and TRBJ2-1; 9 bases agree with TRBD2. V gave up 6 bases and J gave up 8 bases; unmatched junction bases: 14. The length of the CDR3 is 16 residues. From germline, CDR1 is MNHEY and CDR2 SVGAGI. The CDR3 bases are TGTGCCAGCAGCTACCGGGGAGCGGGAGGATCGGATGAGCAGTTCTTC. It yields the protein CASSYRGAGGSDEQFF.

This rearrangement joins TRBV30 to TRBJ1-6, with TRBD1 matching 7 bases. From germline, CDR1 is GTSNPN and CDR2 SVGIG (reference sequence). With V trimmed by 1 base and J by 10 bases, 4 bases remained unmatched. The CDR3 extends over 13 amino acids. DNA of the CDR3: TGTGCCTGGAGTGGAGGGGGCCGGTCACCCCTCCACTTT. This encodes CAWSGGGRSPLHF.

J is TRBJ2-5 and V is TRBV5-6; TRBD2 might be the D (6 bases). The germline CDR1 and CDR2 sequences are SGHDT and YYEEEE. Deletions cut 3 bases from V and 3 bases from J, with 18 bases between. This CDR3 has 16 residues. CDR3 loop: CASSYKGGVYKETQYF. The CDR3 DNA follows: TGTGCCAGCAGCTACAAGGGAGGAGTCTACAAAGAGACCCAGTACTTC.

The V call is TRBV6-5, the J call TRBJ1-5, with D possibly TRBD1 on 6 matching bases. The V end was cut by 8 bases, the J end by 4 bases, with 9 bases between. The CDR3 length is 12 residues. Germline assignment: CDR1 MNHEY and CDR2 SVGAGI. The CDR3 DNA follows: TGTGCCAGCTGGGACAAAAATCAGCCCCAGCATTTT. Translation gives CASWDKNQPQHF.

This clone has just one count. The V call is TRBV2, the J call TRBJ2-7; 11 bases align to TRBD1. J gave up 3 bases and V 6 bases, and 7 bases lay outside the gene matches. This CDR3 contains 15 residues. Germline values: CDR1 SNHLY, CDR2 FYNNEI. Here the CDR3 reads CASSRPGQGVYEQYF. DNA for the CDR3: TGTGCCAGCAGCCGGCCGGGACAGGGGGTCTACGAGCAGTACTTC.

The J gene is TRBJ2-2, the V gene TRBV9; TRBD2 matches at 7 bases. This CDR3 spans 17 amino acids. The germline V gene has CDR1 SGDLS and CDR2 YYNGEE. Germline trimming cut 4 bases from V and 3 bases from J; bases unmatched to any gene: 12. CDR3 amino acids: CASSTGPGLPDTGELFF. CDR3 bases: TGTGCCAGCAGCACAGGACCGGGACTACCCGACACCGGGGAGCTGTTTTTT.